These 4 T cell receptor beta chains originate from one sample sequenced in a study of regulatory T cells in long-lasting Graves disease. Building the TCR beta libraries relied on iRepertoire HTBI primers, and CDR3 regions underwent Arm-PCR. One entry per CDR3 protein results from TCRdb running MiXCR on the multiplex PCR reads. The sample records approximately 400,000 distinct CDR3 sequences, around 16% being singletons. The time point here: newly diagnosed GD, antithyroid drugs for less than 3 months. Following extraction of RNA from PBMCs, that RNA was used to make the TCR library. This material consisted of peripheral blood mononuclear cells (PBMCs), taken at new diagnosis, from a patient treated with antithyroid drugs. The source of these receptors is a female donor with Graves disease.

This clonotype was seen ten or more times. The CDR3 sequence is CATSDLAGGPNEQFF. For the CDR3, the DNA is TGTGCCACCAGTGACTTAGCGGGAGGGCCCAATGAGCAGTTCTTC. This rearrangement joins TRBV24-1 to TRBJ2-1, with 11 bases that match TRBD2. Germline V gene data show CDR1 as KGHDR and CDR2 as SFDVKD. The CDR3 has 15 amino acids. V lost 4 bases and J lost 6; bases outside the gene matches: 4.

The V call is TRBV10-3, the J call TRBJ1-5; 8 bases fit TRBD1. CDR1 and CDR2 (germline): ENHRY, SYGVKD. The V and J ends lost 8 bases and 7 bases, in that order; junction bases with no gene match: 7. The CDR3 sequence is 13 residues long. CDR3 DNA: TGTGCCATCGGTGGACAGGGAAGGCAGCCCCAGCATTTT. Translating it yields CAIGGQGRQPQHF.

V and J are TRBV6-1 and TRBJ2-1; 8 nucleotides line up with TRBD1. This CDR3 spans 15 amino acids. Unmatched junction bases numbered 5, after V lost 5 bases and J lost 2 bases. Germline lookup yields CDR1 MNHNS and CDR2 SASEGT. In nucleotides, the CDR3 is TGTGCCAGCAGTCCAAGACAGGGGCCCTACAATGAGCAGTTCTTC. This codes for CASSPRQGPYNEQFF.

About this clonotype: A read error may explain this, as a much larger clone is one base away. This rearrangement joins TRBV5-1 to TRBJ2-7, with 9 bases lining up with TRBD2. Germline-derived CDR1 and CDR2 are SGHRS and YFSETQ. CDR3 length equals 17 residues. The DNA for the CDR3 is TGCGCCGGCAGCCCCCCGATGGGCGGGAGGGGCTCCTACGAGCAGTACTTC. This translates into CAGSPPMGGRGSYEQYF.